A single T cell receptor beta chain is shown here with its context. This sample is part of a study of T cell repertoires in cytomegalovirus infection. The length of the CDR3 is 14 residues. Deletions cut 2 bases from V and 6 bases from J, with 13 bases between. The germline V gene has CDR1 MNHNY and CDR2 SVGAGI (reference sequence). TCRdb re-called the reads with MiXCR, one entry per CDR3 protein. The sample contains roughly 720,000 distinct CDR3 sequences, 35% to 40% of which appear only once. The clonotype comes from a human donor in good health (CMV status not recorded). Some clones in this sample may be carry-over from other donors' samples. The sample taken for sequencing was PBMCs. The rearrangement links TRBV6-6 to TRBJ1-2; D may be TRBD1 (5 bases). The CDR3 loop is CASSYGPLGDGYTF. Here the CDR3 DNA reads TGTGCCAGCAGTTACGGGCCCCTAGGGGATGGCTACACCTTC.